This T cell receptor beta chain was obtained from a study of Ad26.COV2.S vaccination and SARS-CoV-2 variants. The germline V gene encodes CDR1 LNHDA and CDR2 SQIVND (reference sequence). V trimming: 7 bases; J trimming: 6 bases; junction bases outside the gene matches: 11. This CDR3 is 14 amino acids long. Findings of the study overall: Reports say spike-specific CD8+ and CD4+ T cell responses covered substantial breadth after vaccination. Breadth of non-spike TCRs did not differ between vaccinees and placebo recipients. In TCR breadth and depth analyses, total T cell responses may have been underestimated. Spike-specific TCR breadth was greater in vaccine than placebo recipients.

Using immunoSEQ multiplex PCR, the repertoire was profiled, and TCRdb retains in-frame clones only, with some absent. Of some 45,000 clones in the sample, roughly four fifths are singletons; the top ten hold about half. As to this clone: Its cognate antigen is unknown.

This sequence joins TRBV19 and TRBJ1-1; 7 bases match TRBD1. Sequencing was performed on peripheral blood, taken after recovery from COVID-19. This receptor was identified in a human donor who had recovered from COVID-19. DNA of the CDR3: TGTGCCAGTATCGCCCCCAGGGGGTGGGCTGAAGCTTTCTTT. Protein: CASIAPRGWAEAFF.